Below are 32 T cell receptor beta chains sequenced from a single sample in a study of beta chain features in type 1 diabetes (dated by TCRdb to the late 2010s). The protocol used for the library was the immunoSEQ multiplex PCR assay. The entire isolated RNA was reverse transcribed using the High Capacity cDNA Reverse Transcription Kit, and thus expressed TCRB transcripts were sequenced. In TCRdb, the immuneACCESS table is reduced to in-frame sequences with V and J assigned. These tables do not hold every clone; where another copy was compared, an unresolved V gene accounts for under half, and the others remain unexplained. This sample gives 860,000 or so clones in total; roughly a sixth of them show up just once. Clones ranked in the top ten supply 0.02% to 0.025% of the sample. The specimen sequenced was naive CD4+ T cells from blood. This specimen's cell subset or site label, per the study, means: true naive CD4+ T cells. The receptors originated from a woman between 18 and 29 years old in good health.

This clone showed up just a few times. The chain carries TRBV6-5 and TRBJ2-7; 9 bases align to TRBD1. CDR3 length equals 14 residues. CDR1 and CDR2 (germline): MNHEY, SVGAGI. J gave up 3 bases and V 6 bases, and 6 bases lay outside the gene matches. The CDR3 reads CASRAGQGFYEQYF. Written as DNA, the CDR3 is TGTGCCAGCAGGGCGGGACAGGGCTTCTACGAGCAGTACTTC.

This clone came up a few times. The chain links TRBV9 to TRBJ1-3; D remains unclear. The CDR3 is 14 amino acids. The germline V gene encodes CDR1 SGDLS and CDR2 YYNGEE. Trimming left V 0 bases short and J 0 bases short, with 4 bases between. The CDR3 region has the DNA TGTGCCAGCAGCGTAGAGCTCTCTGGAAACACCATATATTTT. Protein product: CASSVELSGNTIYF.

The chain carries TRBV2 and TRBJ2-3; possible D gene TRBD1, 6 bases. The germline V and J ends were trimmed by 6 bases and 4 bases, with 17 bases remaining between them. The V gene's germline CDR1 is SNHLY and CDR2 FYNNEI. CDR3 length: 15 residues. In nucleotides, the CDR3 is TGTGCCAGCAGACCGGGACACCCGCGGCCAGATACGCAGTATTTT. Translation: CASRPGHPRPDTQYF.

The chain couples TRBV27 to TRBJ2-7, with TRBD1 matching over 8 bases. After removal of 2 bases from V and 3 bases from J, the junction contained 12 bases not matched to a gene. CDR1 and CDR2 from the germline V gene are MNHEY and SMNVEV (reference sequence). This CDR3 is built from 17 residues. The CDR3 DNA is TGTGCCAGCAGTTTAAGACCCAGTGGACAGGGTTTCTACGAGCAGTACTTC. Translated: CASSLRPSGQGFYEQYF.

The chain employs TRBV4-1 and TRBJ1-1; possible D gene TRBD1, 6 bases. The germline V and J ends were trimmed by 0 bases and 4 bases, with 15 bases remaining between them. There are 16 residues in the CDR3. The germline gives CDR1 MGHRA, CDR2 YSYEKL. In nucleotides, the CDR3 is TGCGCCAGCAGCCAAGATGCGGACAGCATGGCCACTGAAGCTTTCTTT. Its translation is CASSQDADSMATEAFF.

The table lists this clone with a few counts. The sample contains more than one DNA sequence encoding this CDR3. The chain recombines TRBV5-4 with TRBJ2-1; TRBD2 agrees at 16 bases. V trimming: 3 bases; J trimming: 12 bases; junction bases outside the gene matches: 21. This CDR3 spans 20 amino acids. CDR1 is SGHNT and CDR2 is YYREEE in the germline V gene (reference sequence). The DNA for the CDR3 is TGTGCCAGCAGCTCGGGACTAGCGGGAGGGTCTACCTTTATTGTCCGGGGGCAGTTCTTC. Amino acid sequence: CASSSGLAGGSTFIVRGQFF.

This clone was seen more than once but under ten times. V usage is TRBV19 and J usage is TRBJ2-7; D could derive from TRBD1 or TRBD2 (6 bases each). The CDR3 spans 14 residues. The germline V gene has CDR1 LNHDA and CDR2 SQIVND (reference sequence). V lost 6 bases to trimming and J lost 4 bases, with 16 bases between them. The CDR3 nucleotides read TGTGCCAGTAGCCCGTGGGGGGCGATGTACGAGCAGTACTTC. Translated, it gives CASSPWGAMYEQYF.

The chain recombines TRBV28 with TRBJ2-1; possibly TRBD2 for D (5 bases). The CDR3 spans 15 residues. CDR1 is MDHEN and CDR2 is SYDVKM in the germline V gene. V lost 1 base and J lost 7, with 14 bases in between. This CDR3 is CASSLSGGGGNEQFF. CDR3 DNA: TGTGCCAGCAGTTTATCCGGCGGAGGTGGTAATGAGCAGTTCTTC. The full variable domain, its missing parts supplied by reference TRBV28 and TRBJ2-1, is DVKVTQSSRYLVKRTGEKVFLECVQDMDHENMFWYRQDPGLGLRLIYFSYDVKMKEKGDIPEGYSVSREKKERFSLILESASTNQTSMYLCASSLSGGGGNEQFFGPGTRLTVL.

This clone was recorded a few times. This sample includes further DNA sequences coding for the same CDR3. The V call is TRBV9, the J call TRBJ2-2; the D gene could be TRBD1 or TRBD2 (6 bases each). Germline V gene lookup returns CDR1 SGDLS and CDR2 YYNGEE. V lost 0 bases and J 5 bases, leaving 11 bases between the germline ends. This CDR3 region has 15 residues. The CDR3 region is CASSVGGAQTGELFF. The CDR3 DNA is TGTGCCAGCAGCGTAGGGGGGGCTCAGACCGGGGAGCTGTTTTTT. The full variable domain, in which reference TRBV9 and TRBJ2-2 provide the parts outside the CDR3, is DSGVTQTPKHLITATGQRVTLRCSPRSGDLSVYWYQQSLDQGLQFLIQYYNGEERAKGNILERFSAQQFPDLHSELNLSSLELGDSALYFCASSVGGAQTGELFFGEGSRLTVL.

This clone came up a few times. This rearrangement joins TRBV4-2 to TRBJ2-1; the D gene is possibly TRBD2 (5 bases). This CDR3 is built from 16 residues. In germline, CDR1 is LGHNA, CDR2 YNFKEQ. V was trimmed by 0 bases and J by 2 bases, leaving 11 bases between them. CDR3 in amino acids: CASSQEGPGTYNEQFF. The CDR3 nucleotides read TGTGCCAGCAGCCAAGAAGGCCCGGGAACCTACAATGAGCAGTTCTTC.

The chain uses TRBV5-1 and TRBJ2-3; D unresolved. The V gene lost 5 bases and the J gene lost 0 bases, with 13 bases spanning the gap. The germline V gene encodes CDR1 SGHRS and CDR2 YFSETQ. This CDR3 region has 15 residues. CDR3 sequence (DNA): TGCGCCAGCAGACCTGGCCGGGTGAGCACAGATACGCAGTATTTT. Encoded protein: CASRPGRVSTDTQYF.

The chain couples TRBV5-4 to TRBJ2-5; 12 bases map to TRBD2. Germline V gene data show CDR1 as SGHNT and CDR2 as YYREEE (reference sequence). The CDR3 contains 15 residues. V was clipped by 1 base and J by 4 bases; unmatched bases: 2. The CDR3 DNA reads TGTGCCAGCAGCTTGAGGACTAGCGGGACAGAGACCCAGTACTTC. It specifies CASSLRTSGTETQYF.

This chain uses TRBV2 with TRBJ2-1; TRBD1 matches at 7 bases. The V gene's germline CDR1 is SNHLY and CDR2 FYNNEI. The CDR3 extends over 13 amino acids. V lost 4 bases and J lost 7; bases outside the gene matches: 4. The CDR3 spells CASSGPRGNEQFF. CDR3 in DNA: TGTGCCAGCAGTGGCCCCAGGGGGAATGAGCAGTTCTTC.

This chain links TRBV2 with TRBJ2-2, with 12 bases lining up with TRBD1. CDR1 is SNHLY, CDR2 FYNNEI, per germline. The CDR3 totals 15 residues. V lost 4 bases, J lost 6 bases, and 3 bases stayed unmatched. The CDR3 loop reads CASSVGTGGSGELFF. The CDR3 coding sequence is TGTGCCAGCAGTGTCGGGACAGGGGGCTCCGGGGAGCTGTTTTTT.

This clone has a handful of counts. This chain joins TRBV7-2 and TRBJ2-2; D possibly corresponds to TRBD1 (5 bases). Germline values: CDR1 SGHTA, CDR2 FQGNSA. The CDR3 covers 14 residues. The V end lost 5 bases, the J end lost 8 bases, and 15 bases lay between the germline ends. CDR3 residues: CASSRQGSPGELFF. In DNA form, the CDR3 reads TGTGCCAGCAGCCGTCAGGGTTCCCCTGGGGAGCTGTTTTTT. The full variable domain, its missing parts supplied by reference TRBV7-2 and TRBJ2-2, is GAGVSQSPSNKVTEKGKDVELRCDPISGHTALYWYRQSLGQGLEFLIYFQGNSAPDKSGLPSDRFSAERTGGSVSTLTIQRTQQEDSAVYLCASSRQGSPGELFFGEGSRLTVL.

This clone has just a few counts. This chain uses TRBV5-1 with TRBJ2-1; a weak D match, TRBD2 (6 bases). V was clipped by 6 bases and J by 8 bases, with 15 bases between them. The length of the CDR3 is 13 residues. Germline V gene lookup returns CDR1 SGHRS and CDR2 YFSETQ. The chain's CDR3 is CASKVLARDEQFF. CDR3 DNA: TGCGCCAGCAAGGTACTAGCTCGGGATGAGCAGTTCTTC.

In its sample, this clone was seen a few times. The genes are TRBV10-3 and TRBJ2-7; weak D call: TRBD2 (6 bases). Germline V gene lookup returns CDR1 ENHRY and CDR2 SYGVKD. V lost 6 bases and J 0 bases, leaving 15 bases between the germline ends. CDR3 length equals 15 residues. CDR3 sequence reads: CAISLGAGNSYEQYF. The DNA of the CDR3 is TGTGCCATCAGCCTCGGGGCGGGAAACTCCTACGAGCAGTACTTC.

The chain carries TRBV21-1 and TRBJ1-5; the DNA was not used to check the table's D call, TRBD1. TRBV21-1 is listed as a pseudogene. The CDR3 has 17 amino acids. The CDR3: CASSKTSHRCSNQPQHF. For the CDR3, the DNA is TGTGCCAGCAGCAAAACATCCCATCGTTGTAGCAATCAGCCCCAGCATTTT.

The chain joins TRBV14 to TRBJ1-1, with D perhaps TRBD1 (6 bases). The CDR3 covers 14 residues. The germline gives CDR1 SGHDN, CDR2 FVKESK. V was shortened by 4 bases and J by 1 base, with 10 bases between the two germline ends. CDR3 residues: CASSPGTSNTEAFF. The CDR3 region has the DNA TGTGCCAGCAGCCCCGGGACATCGAACACTGAAGCTTTCTTT.

This chain connects TRBV29-1 to TRBJ1-5; tentatively, D is TRBD1 (5 bases). The CDR3 spans 13 residues. Trimming removed 6 bases from V and 3 bases from J, with 12 bases in between. The germline CDR1 and CDR2 sequences are SQVTM and ANQGSEA. CDR3 nucleotide sequence: TGCAGCGTACTCGACAGTACCAATCAGCCCCAGCATTTT. It codes for CSVLDSTNQPQHF.

The genes are TRBV15 and TRBJ2-5; D ambiguous. With 5 bases removed from V and 1 base from J, the gap between germline ends came to 5 bases. Germline V lookup: CDR1 LNHNV, CDR2 YYDKDF (reference sequence). The CDR3 is 12 amino acids. The CDR3 nucleotides read TGTGCCACCAGCCTAGGCCAAGAGACCCAGTACTTC. Translation: CATSLGQETQYF.

This clone was detected a few times. The V call is TRBV7-2, the J call TRBJ2-7; D is possibly TRBD2 (5 bases). This CDR3 region has 17 residues. CDR1 is SGHTA, CDR2 FQGNSA, per germline. V was cut by 4 bases and J by 2 bases, with 21 bases left in between. Written as DNA, the CDR3 is TGTGCCAGCAGCTCTAGAGGGAGTGACTTCGGGGCCTACGAGCAGTACTTC. Amino acids: CASSSRGSDFGAYEQYF.

This clone was seen a few times. The CDR3 sequence is CASSFDTNQPQHF. In nucleotides, the CDR3 is TGTGCCAGCAGCTTCGACACCAATCAGCCCCAGCATTTT. The rearrangement uses TRBV7-2 and TRBJ1-5; D is ambiguous. CDR1 and CDR2 (germline): SGHTA, FQGNSA. This CDR3 comprises 13 residues. V lost 3 bases to trimming and J lost 3 bases, with 6 bases between them.

This rearrangement joins TRBV7-9 to TRBJ2-1; 10 nucleotides align to TRBD2. CDR3 size: 15 residues. Germline V gives CDR1 SEHNR, CDR2 FQNEAQ (reference sequence). V was clipped by 5 bases and J by 4 bases; unmatched bases: 5. This CDR3 reads CASSPLAGAYNEQFF. CDR3 DNA sequence: TGTGCCAGCAGCCCCCTAGCGGGAGCTTACAATGAGCAGTTCTTC.

The chain combines TRBV28 with TRBJ2-7; D assignment may be TRBD1 or TRBD2 (5 bases each). V was cut by 9 bases and J by 2 bases, with 17 bases left in between. Germline V gene sequence: CDR1 MDHEN, CDR2 SYDVKM. CDR3 size: 14 residues. CDR3: CASQLGMGAYEQYF. The CDR3 DNA reads as TGTGCCAGTCAGTTGGGAATGGGGGCCTACGAGCAGTACTTC.

This clone was seen a handful of times. The CDR3 reads CASSLGRLNTEAFF. CDR3 bases: TGTGCCAGCAGCTTAGGTCGCTTGAACACTGAAGCTTTCTTT. The V call is TRBV7-9, the J call TRBJ1-1; D gene uncertain. There are 14 residues in the CDR3. Germline-derived CDR1 and CDR2 are SEHNR and FQNEAQ (reference sequence). V lost 1 base and J 0 bases, leaving 6 bases between the germline ends.

V is TRBV28 and J is TRBJ1-1; possibly TRBD1 for D (5 bases). Trimming removed 3 bases from V and 3 bases from J, with 11 bases in between. The CDR3 extends over 14 amino acids. Germline V gives CDR1 MDHEN, CDR2 SYDVKM. The CDR3 nucleotides read TGTGCCAGCAGTTTGGGTTGGGGGGACACTGAAGCTTTCTTT. It yields the protein CASSLGWGDTEAFF. The full variable domain, completed using reference TRBV28 and TRBJ1-1, is DVKVTQSSRYLVKRTGEKVFLECVQDMDHENMFWYRQDPGLGLRLIYFSYDVKMKEKGDIPEGYSVSREKKERFSLILESASTNQTSMYLCASSLGWGDTEAFFGQGTRLTVV.

In its sample, this clone was seen a few times. This chain connects TRBV6-1 to TRBJ1-5; D ambiguous. Germline V gene sequence: CDR1 MNHNS, CDR2 SASEGT. With 6 bases removed from V and 0 bases from J, the gap between germline ends came to 12 bases. The CDR3 contains 15 residues. CDR3 DNA: TGTGCCAGCAGAGCACTCGTGACTAGCAATCAGCCCCAGCATTTT. This gives the protein CASRALVTSNQPQHF.

This clone has only a few counts. The chain joins TRBV29-1 to TRBJ1-5; D is undetermined. The CDR3 has 12 residues. The germline gives CDR1 SQVTM, CDR2 ANQGSEA. V lost 5 bases to trimming and J lost 2 bases, with 7 bases between them. The chain's CDR3 is CSVKAGNQPQHF. In nucleotides, the CDR3 is TGCAGCGTTAAGGCAGGCAATCAGCCCCAGCATTTT.

The chain carries TRBV6-1 and TRBJ1-5; D is ambiguous. Germline values: CDR1 MNHNS, CDR2 SASEGT. CDR3 length: 12 amino acids. Trimming removed 8 bases from V and 3 bases from J, with 8 bases in between. Written as DNA, the CDR3 is TGTGCCAGCTTGAGGAACAATCAGCCCCAGCATTTT. Translated: CASLRNNQPQHF.

Concerning this clone: A read error may produce the germline difference seen at one junction end. The chain uses TRBV6-6 and TRBJ2-3, with D uncertain. In germline, CDR1 is MNHNY, CDR2 SVGAGI (reference sequence). The CDR3 is 14 residues long. CDR3 nucleotides: TGTTCCAGCAGTTACATAACTAGCACAGATACGCAGTATTTT. Its translation is CSSSYITSTDTQYF.

The J gene is TRBJ2-5, the V gene TRBV5-1; 8 bases match TRBD2. CDR1 and CDR2 (germline): SGHRS, YFSETQ. The CDR3 is 17 residues long. Unmatched junction bases numbered 15, after V lost 3 bases and J lost 5 bases. The CDR3 region is CASSSQTPAGVGETQYF. CDR3 in DNA: TGCGCCAGCAGCTCCCAGACCCCAGCGGGAGTTGGCGAGACCCAGTACTTC.